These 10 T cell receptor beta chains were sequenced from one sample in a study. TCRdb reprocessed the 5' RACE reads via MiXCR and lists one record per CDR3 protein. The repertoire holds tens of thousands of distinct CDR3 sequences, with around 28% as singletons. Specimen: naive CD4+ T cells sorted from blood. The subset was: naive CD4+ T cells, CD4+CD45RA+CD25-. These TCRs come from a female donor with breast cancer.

CDR3 in DNA: TGTGCCAGCAGCTTAGTGGCAGCGGGAAGCAATGAGCAGTTCTTC. Translated: CASSLVAAGSNEQFF. The V gene is TRBV7-2, the J gene TRBJ2-1; 7 bases align to TRBD2. Per germline, CDR1 SGHTA and CDR2 FQGNSA. V lost 1 base to trimming and J lost 6 bases; unmatched junction nucleotides: 6. The CDR3 is 15 residues long.

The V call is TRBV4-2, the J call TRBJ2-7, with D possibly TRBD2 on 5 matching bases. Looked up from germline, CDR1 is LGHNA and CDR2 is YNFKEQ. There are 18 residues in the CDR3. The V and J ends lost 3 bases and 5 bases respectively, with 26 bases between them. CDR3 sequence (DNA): TGTGCCAGCAGCCAGCGCCTCCGACCTCTAGCTGGGGATGACGAGCAGTACTTC. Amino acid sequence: CASSQRLRPLAGDDEQYF.

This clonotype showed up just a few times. The chain's CDR3 is CASSPGYRGGEQYF. The CDR3 DNA reads TGCGCCAGCAGCCCTGGATACAGGGGCGGGGAGCAGTACTTC. The V call is TRBV5-1, the J call TRBJ2-7; 7 positions match TRBD1. CDR1 and CDR2 (germline): SGHRS, YFSETQ. The CDR3 extends over 14 amino acids. V trimming: 4 bases; J trimming: 7 bases; junction bases outside the gene matches: 11.

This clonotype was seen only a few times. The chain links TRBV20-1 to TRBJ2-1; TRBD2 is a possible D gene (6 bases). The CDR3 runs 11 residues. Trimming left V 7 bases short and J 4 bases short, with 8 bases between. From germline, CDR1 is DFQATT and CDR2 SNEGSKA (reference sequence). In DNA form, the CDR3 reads TGCAGTGGGGGGGAATACAATGAGCAGTTCTTC. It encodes CSGGEYNEQFF.

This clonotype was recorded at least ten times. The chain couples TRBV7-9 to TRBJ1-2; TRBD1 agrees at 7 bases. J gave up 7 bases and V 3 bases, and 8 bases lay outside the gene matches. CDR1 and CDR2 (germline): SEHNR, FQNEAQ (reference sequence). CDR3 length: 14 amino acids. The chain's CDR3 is CASSFYMGTAGYTF. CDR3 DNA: TGTGCCAGCAGCTTCTATATGGGGACAGCTGGCTACACCTTC.

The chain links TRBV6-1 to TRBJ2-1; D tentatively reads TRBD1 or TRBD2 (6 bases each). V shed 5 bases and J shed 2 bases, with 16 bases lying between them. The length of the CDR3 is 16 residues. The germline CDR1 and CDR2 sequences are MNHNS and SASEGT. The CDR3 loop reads CASSTHLGGPYNEQFF. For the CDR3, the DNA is TGTGCCAGCAGTACTCACCTTGGGGGGCCCTACAATGAGCAGTTCTTC.

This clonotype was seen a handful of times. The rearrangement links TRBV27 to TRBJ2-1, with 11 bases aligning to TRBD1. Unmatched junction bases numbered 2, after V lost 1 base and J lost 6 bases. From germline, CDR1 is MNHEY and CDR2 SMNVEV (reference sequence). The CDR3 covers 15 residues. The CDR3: CASSLWGTGGNEQFF. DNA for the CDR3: TGTGCCAGCAGTTTATGGGGGACAGGGGGCAATGAGCAGTTCTTC.

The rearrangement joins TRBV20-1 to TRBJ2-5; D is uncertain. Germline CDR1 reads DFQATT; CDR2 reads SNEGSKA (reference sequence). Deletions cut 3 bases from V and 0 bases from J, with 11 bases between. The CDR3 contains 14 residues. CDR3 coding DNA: TGCAGTGCTAGGTCCAGCATTTACCAAGAGACCCAGTACTTC. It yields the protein CSARSSIYQETQYF.

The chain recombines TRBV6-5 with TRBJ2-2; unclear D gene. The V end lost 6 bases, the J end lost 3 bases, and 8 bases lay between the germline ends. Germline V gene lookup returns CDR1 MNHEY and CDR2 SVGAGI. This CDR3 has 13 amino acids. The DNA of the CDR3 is TGTGCCAGCAGACGCCGGGACACCGGGGAGCTGTTTTTT. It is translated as CASRRRDTGELFF.

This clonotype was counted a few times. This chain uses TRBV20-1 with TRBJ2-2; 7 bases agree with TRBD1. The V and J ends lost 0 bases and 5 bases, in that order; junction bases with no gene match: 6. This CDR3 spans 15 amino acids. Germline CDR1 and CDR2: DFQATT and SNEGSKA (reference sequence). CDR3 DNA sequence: TGCAGTGCTAGAGATCTGAGGGGGCAAACCGGGGAGCTGTTTTTT. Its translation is CSARDLRGQTGELFF.